This T cell receptor (beta chain) was observed in a study of T-cell reconstitution after alpha-beta-depleted transplantation in children. The CDR3 is 16 residues long. Losses at the gene ends were 1 base for V and 3 bases for J; bases not matched to a gene: 7. Germline loops: CDR1 SQVTM, CDR2 ANQGSEA. This clonotype was recorded at least ten times. Its antigen is unknown. The study, taken as a whole, reports: Diversity and T-cell counts at one year after transplant derived mostly from new T cells. At around two months after transplant, the alpha-beta T cells were reportedly derived from several hundred expanded clones that came from non-depleted graft cells. Day-60 TCRbeta diversity that was high in some patients was derived from surviving recipient T cells and thymic progenitors.

Unique molecular identifiers were incorporated when the TCRbeta library was constructed. Using its own MiXCR run on the PCR reads, TCRdb lists one record per CDR3 protein. The repertoire holds over 120,000 distinct CDR3 sequences, with 7.5% to 9% as singletons. This chain connects TRBV29-1 to TRBJ2-7; TRBD2 agrees at 12 bases. The sequence was collected from a female patient between 2 and 15 years old who had a stem cell transplant for congenital amegakaryocytic thrombocytopenia, so the T cells may come from the graft donor. This specimen consisted of PBMCs, mostly from graft donor cells, obtained 180 days after TCRalphabeta/CD19-depleted stem cell transplant. The CDR3 nucleotides read TGCAGCGTTGAAGTGCCGGGACTAGCGGGCTACTACGAGCAGTACTTC. It is translated as CSVEVPGLAGYYEQYF.